This record covers a single T cell receptor beta chain. Its specificity is not known. TCRdb's copy holds only in-frame clones and misses some; the assay was immunoSEQ multiplex PCR. The sample has fewer than 300,000 clones; 80% to 95% are singletons. The source of the sample is a study of T cell responses to AZD1222 COVID-19 vaccine. The CDR3 loop spans 12 amino acids. CDR1 and CDR2 from the germline V gene are SGHRS and YFSETQ. V was shortened by 5 bases and J by 4 bases, with 9 bases between the two germline ends. Study observations and caveats: Of the AZD1222 recipients, only 5 to 7 were seropositive at baseline. Spike-wide vaccine-associated CD4 TCRs dominated at 160-218 and 743-854. Donors skewed white British and female; clonal diversity was possibly underestimated.

The chain has TRBV5-1 and TRBJ1-2, with D unclear. The sequence was collected from an adult in good health. The sequences come from peripheral blood, collected on day 0 of AZD1222 vaccination. The DNA for the CDR3 is TGCGCCAGCAGGTTCGAAACCTATGGCTACACCTTC. Its translation: CASRFETYGYTF.